This T cell receptor (beta chain) was sequenced in a study of blood T cells in healthy people across ages. Turning to the study itself: Template switching caught about one barcoded beta molecule for each two T cells. General observations from the study: More naive CD4+ cells and higher diversity were found in long-lived than in aged donors. No conclusive comparison of naive versus antigen-experienced cells was possible with unsorted PBMCs.

Each donor had about 10 milliliters of peripheral blood drawn. Using a J-beta primer mix together with a sample-barcoded 5' primer, a second PCR was run for 7 to 11 cycles. Each CDR3 protein is one row after TCRdb ran MiXCR on the 5' RACE reads. This table holds some 320,000 distinct CDR3 sequences, roughly 29% found once. Points on this clonotype: Antigen unknown.

Between the trimmed V and J ends, which lost 0 bases and 4 bases, there was a span of 10 bases. The germline V gene has CDR1 SGDLS and CDR2 YYNGEE. The CDR3 spans 15 residues. The chain uses TRBV9 and TRBJ2-2, with D possibly being TRBD2 (6 bases). The sequence derives from a woman aged 70-85 years in good health. Source material: blood. CDR3 region: CASSVAFGGTGELFF. In DNA, the CDR3 is TGTGCCAGCAGCGTAGCTTTCGGGGGCACCGGGGAGCTGTTTTTT.